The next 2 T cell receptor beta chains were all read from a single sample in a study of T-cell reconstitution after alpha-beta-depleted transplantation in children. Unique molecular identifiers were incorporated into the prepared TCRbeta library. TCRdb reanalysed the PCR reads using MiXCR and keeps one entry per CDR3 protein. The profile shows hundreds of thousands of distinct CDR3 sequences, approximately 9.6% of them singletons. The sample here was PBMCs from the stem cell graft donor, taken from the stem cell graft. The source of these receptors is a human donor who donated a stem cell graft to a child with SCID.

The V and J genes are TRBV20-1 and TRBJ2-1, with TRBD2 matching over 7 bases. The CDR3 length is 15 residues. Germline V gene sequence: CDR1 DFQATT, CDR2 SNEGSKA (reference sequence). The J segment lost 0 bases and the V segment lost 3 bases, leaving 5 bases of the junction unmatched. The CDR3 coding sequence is TGCAGTGCTAGTGCGGTAGCGGGCTCCTACAATGAGCAGTTCTTC. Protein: CSASAVAGSYNEQFF.

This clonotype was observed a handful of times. This CDR3 is CSARDREGHTEAFF. In DNA form, the CDR3 reads TGCAGTGCTAGAGATCGTGAGGGGCACACTGAAGCTTTCTTT. This chain links TRBV20-1 with TRBJ1-1; D is possibly TRBD1 (5 bases). Per germline, CDR1 DFQATT and CDR2 SNEGSKA (reference sequence). V lost 0 bases and J lost 3, with 11 bases in between. CDR3 size: 14 residues.